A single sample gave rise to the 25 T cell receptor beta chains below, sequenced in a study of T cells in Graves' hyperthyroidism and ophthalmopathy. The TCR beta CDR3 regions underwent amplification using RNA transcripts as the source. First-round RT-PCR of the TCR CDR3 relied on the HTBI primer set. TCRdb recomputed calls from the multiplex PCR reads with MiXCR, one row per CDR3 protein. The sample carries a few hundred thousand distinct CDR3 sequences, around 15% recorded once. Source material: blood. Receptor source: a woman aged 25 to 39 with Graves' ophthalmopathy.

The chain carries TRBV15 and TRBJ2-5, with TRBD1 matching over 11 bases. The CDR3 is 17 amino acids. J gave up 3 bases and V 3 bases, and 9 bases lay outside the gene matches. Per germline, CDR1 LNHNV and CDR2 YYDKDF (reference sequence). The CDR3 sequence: CATSSPGQGAVKETQYF. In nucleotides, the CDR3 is TGTGCCACCAGCAGCCCCGGACAGGGGGCTGTGAAAGAGACCCAGTACTTC.

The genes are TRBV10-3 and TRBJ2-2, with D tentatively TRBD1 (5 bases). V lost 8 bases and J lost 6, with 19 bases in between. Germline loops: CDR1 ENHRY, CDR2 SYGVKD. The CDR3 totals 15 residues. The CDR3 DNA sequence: TGTGCCATCTCCCCTGCCACAGGAGTTTCCGGGGAGCTGTTTTTT. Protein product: CAISPATGVSGELFF.

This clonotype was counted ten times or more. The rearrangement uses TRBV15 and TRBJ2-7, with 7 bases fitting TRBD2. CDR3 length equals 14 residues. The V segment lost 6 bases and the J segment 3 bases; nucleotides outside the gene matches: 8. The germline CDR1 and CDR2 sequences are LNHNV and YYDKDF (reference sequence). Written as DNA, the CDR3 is TGTGCCACCAGGGCGGGCGGGGGAATCTACGAGCAGTACTTC. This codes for CATRAGGGIYEQYF.

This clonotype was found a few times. CDR3 DNA sequence: TGTGCCAGCAGCCACCTAAGAGAAGAGACCCAGTACTTC. Translated, it gives CASSHLREETQYF. The chain employs TRBV7-9 and TRBJ2-5, with D unresolved. Germline CDR1 and CDR2: SEHNR and FQNEAQ (reference sequence). The CDR3 is 13 residues long. V lost 5 bases and J 3 bases, leaving 10 bases between the germline ends.

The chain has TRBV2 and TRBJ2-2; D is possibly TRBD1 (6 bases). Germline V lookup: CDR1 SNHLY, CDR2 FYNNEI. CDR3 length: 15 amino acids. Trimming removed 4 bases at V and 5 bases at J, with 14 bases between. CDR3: CASSVTGSGTGELFF. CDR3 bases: TGTGCCAGCAGTGTCACAGGGTCGGGGACCGGGGAGCTGTTTTTT. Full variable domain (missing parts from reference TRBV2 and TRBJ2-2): EPEVTQTPSHQVTQMGQEVILRCVPISNHLYFYWYRQILGQKVEFLVSFYNNEISEKSEIFDDQFSVERPDGSNFTLKIRSTKLEDSAMYFCASSVTGSGTGELFFGEGSRLTVL.

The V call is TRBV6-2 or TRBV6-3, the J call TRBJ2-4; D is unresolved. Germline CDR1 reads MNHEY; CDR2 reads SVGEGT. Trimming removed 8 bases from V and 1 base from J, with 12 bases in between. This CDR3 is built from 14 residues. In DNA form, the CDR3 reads TGTGCCAGCCGGGTTCACGGGGCCAAAAACATTCAGTACTTC. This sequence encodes CASRVHGAKNIQYF.

The CDR3 sequence is CASSLVERTSGRGNIQYF. DNA for the CDR3: TGTGCCAGCAGCTTAGTGGAGAGGACTAGCGGGAGAGGGAACATTCAGTACTTC. This sequence joins TRBV7-8 and TRBJ2-4, with TRBD2 identical over 13 bases. The CDR3 is 18 residues long. After removal of 1 base from V and 7 bases from J, the junction contained 10 bases not matched to a gene. Germline lookup yields CDR1 SGHVS and CDR2 FQNEAQ.

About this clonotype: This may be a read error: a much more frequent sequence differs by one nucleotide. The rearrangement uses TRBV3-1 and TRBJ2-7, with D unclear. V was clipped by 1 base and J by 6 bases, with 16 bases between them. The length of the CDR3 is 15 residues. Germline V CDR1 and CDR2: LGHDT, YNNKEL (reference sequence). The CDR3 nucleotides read TGTGCCAGCAGCCAAGTGGTAGCCATGTACCCCGAGCAGTACTTC. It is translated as CASSQVVAMYPEQYF.

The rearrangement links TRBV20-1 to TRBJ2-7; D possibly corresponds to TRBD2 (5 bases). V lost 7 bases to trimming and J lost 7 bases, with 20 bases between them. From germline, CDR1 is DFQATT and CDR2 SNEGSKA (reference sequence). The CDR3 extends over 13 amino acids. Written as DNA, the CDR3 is TGCAGTGTCGAGGGATTCCCCCCCGATGAGCAGTACTTC. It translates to CSVEGFPPDEQYF.

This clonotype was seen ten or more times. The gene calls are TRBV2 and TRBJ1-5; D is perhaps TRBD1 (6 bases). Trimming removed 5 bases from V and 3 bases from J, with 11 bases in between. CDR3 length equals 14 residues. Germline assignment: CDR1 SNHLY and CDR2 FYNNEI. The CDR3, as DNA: TGTGCCAGCAGTACAACAGGGCCCAATCAGCCCCAGCATTTT. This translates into CASSTTGPNQPQHF. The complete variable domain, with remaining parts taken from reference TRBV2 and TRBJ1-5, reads EPEVTQTPSHQVTQMGQEVILRCVPISNHLYFYWYRQILGQKVEFLVSFYNNEISEKSEIFDDQFSVERPDGSNFTLKIRSTKLEDSAMYFCASSTTGPNQPQHFGDGTRLSIL.

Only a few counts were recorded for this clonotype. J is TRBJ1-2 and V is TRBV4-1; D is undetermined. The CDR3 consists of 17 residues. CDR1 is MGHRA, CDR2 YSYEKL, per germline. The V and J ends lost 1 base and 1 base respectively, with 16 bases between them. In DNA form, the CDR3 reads TGCGCCAGCAGCCAAGGCCCCGCTCGGGCGAATAACTATGGCTACACCTTC. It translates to CASSQGPARANNYGYTF.

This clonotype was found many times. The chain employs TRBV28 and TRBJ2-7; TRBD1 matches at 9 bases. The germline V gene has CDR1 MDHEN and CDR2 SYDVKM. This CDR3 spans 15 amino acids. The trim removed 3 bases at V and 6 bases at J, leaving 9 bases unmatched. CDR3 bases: TGTGCCAGCAGTTTCTTACAGGGGGCGGTGGTCGAGCAGTACTTC. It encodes CASSFLQGAVVEQYF.

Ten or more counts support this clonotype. CDR3 residues: CASSPQGGITYEQYF. DNA for the CDR3: TGTGCCAGCAGTCCCCAGGGGGGGATAACCTACGAGCAGTACTTC. This chain joins TRBV12-3 or TRBV12-4 and TRBJ2-7; D is tentatively TRBD1 or TRBD2 (7 bases each). This CDR3 region has 15 residues. The V gene lost 5 bases and the J gene lost 2 bases, with 16 bases spanning the gap.

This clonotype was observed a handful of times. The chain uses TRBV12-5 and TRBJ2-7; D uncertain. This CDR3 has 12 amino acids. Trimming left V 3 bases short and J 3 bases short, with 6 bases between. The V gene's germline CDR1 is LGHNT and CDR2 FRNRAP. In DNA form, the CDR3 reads TGTGCTAGTGGTTTTGCCAACTACGAGCAGTACTTC. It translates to CASGFANYEQYF.

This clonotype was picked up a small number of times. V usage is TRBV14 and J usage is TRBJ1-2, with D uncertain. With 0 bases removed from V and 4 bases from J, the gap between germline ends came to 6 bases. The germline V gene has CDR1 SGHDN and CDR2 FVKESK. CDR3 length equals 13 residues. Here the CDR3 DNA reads TGTGCCAGCAGCCAAGATAACAGCTATGGCTACACCTTC. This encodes CASSQDNSYGYTF.

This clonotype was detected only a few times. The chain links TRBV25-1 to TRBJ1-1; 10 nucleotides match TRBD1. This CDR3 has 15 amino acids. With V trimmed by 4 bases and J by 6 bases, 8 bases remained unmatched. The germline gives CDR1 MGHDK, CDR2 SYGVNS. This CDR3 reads CASSAPTGGVAEAFF. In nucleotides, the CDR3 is TGTGCCAGCAGTGCACCGACAGGGGGCGTCGCTGAAGCTTTCTTT.

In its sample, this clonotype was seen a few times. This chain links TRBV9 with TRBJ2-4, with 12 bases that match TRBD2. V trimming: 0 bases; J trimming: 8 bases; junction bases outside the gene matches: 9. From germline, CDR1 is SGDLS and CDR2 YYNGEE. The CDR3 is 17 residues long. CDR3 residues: CASSVGVLAGGLDIQYF. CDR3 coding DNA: TGTGCCAGCAGCGTAGGCGTGCTAGCGGGAGGGCTAGACATTCAGTACTTC.

This CDR3 reads CSARTDPSYGYTF. The DNA of the CDR3 is TGCAGTGCTAGAACAGACCCTTCTTATGGCTACACCTTC. This sequence joins TRBV20-1 and TRBJ1-2; D gene unclear. CDR3 length: 13 residues. CDR1 DFQATT and CDR2 SNEGSKA come from the germline V gene (reference sequence). The germline V and J ends were trimmed by 2 bases and 5 bases, with 12 bases remaining between them.

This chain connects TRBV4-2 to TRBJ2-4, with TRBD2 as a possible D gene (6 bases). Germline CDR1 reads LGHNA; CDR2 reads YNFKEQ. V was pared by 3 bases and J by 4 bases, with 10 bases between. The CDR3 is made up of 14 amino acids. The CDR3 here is CASSHAGGKNIQYF. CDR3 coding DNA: TGTGCCAGCAGCCACGCTGGAGGGAAAAACATTCAGTACTTC.

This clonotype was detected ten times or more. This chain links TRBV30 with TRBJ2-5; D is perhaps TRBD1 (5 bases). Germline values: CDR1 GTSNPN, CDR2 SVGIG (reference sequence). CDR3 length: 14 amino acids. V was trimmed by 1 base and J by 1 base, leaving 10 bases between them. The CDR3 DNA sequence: TGTGCCTGGAGTGGTGGGGCCCCCCAAGAGACCCAGTACTTC. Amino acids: CAWSGGAPQETQYF.

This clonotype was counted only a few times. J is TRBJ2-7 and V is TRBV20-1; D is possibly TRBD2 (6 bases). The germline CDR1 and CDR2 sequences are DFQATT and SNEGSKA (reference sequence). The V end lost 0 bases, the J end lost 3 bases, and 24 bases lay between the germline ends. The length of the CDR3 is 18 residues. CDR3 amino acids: CSARDPGASERDFYEQYF. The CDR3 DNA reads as TGCAGTGCTAGAGATCCCGGGGCTAGCGAGAGAGATTTCTACGAGCAGTACTTC.

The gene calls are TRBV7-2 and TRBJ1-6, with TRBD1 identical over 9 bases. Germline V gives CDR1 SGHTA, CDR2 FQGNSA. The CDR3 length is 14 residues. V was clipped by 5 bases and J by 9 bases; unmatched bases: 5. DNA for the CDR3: TGTGCCAGCAGCGGGACAGGGATCCTTTCACCCCTCCACTTT. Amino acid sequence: CASSGTGILSPLHF.

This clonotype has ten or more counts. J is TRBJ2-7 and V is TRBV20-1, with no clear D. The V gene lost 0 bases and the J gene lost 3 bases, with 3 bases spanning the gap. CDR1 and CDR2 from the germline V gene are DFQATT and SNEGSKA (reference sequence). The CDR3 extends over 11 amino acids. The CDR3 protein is CSARDFYEQYF. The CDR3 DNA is TGCAGTGCTAGAGACTTCTACGAGCAGTACTTC.

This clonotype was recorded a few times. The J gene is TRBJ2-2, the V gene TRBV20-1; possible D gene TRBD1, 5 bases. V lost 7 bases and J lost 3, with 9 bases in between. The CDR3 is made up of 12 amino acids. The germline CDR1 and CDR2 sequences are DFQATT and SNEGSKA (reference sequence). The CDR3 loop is CSGAGHTGELFF. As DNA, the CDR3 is TGCAGTGGGGCAGGGCACACCGGGGAGCTGTTTTTT.

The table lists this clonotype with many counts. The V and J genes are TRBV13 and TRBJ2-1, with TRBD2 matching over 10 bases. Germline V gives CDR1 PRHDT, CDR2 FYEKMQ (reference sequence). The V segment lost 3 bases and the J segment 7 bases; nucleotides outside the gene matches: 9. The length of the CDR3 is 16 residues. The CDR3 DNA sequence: TGTGCCAGCAGCTTCTCCGGGACTAGCGAAAGAAATGAGCAGTTCTTC. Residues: CASSFSGTSERNEQFF.